Each of the 31 T cell receptor beta chains below was sequenced from the same sample in a study of T-cell memory formation after mild COVID-19. TCRdb re-called the 5' RACE reads with MiXCR, one entry per CDR3 protein. The table has under 650,000 distinct CDR3 sequences, more than 15% seen once. Sequencing used PBMCs or a T cell subset sorted from them (not recorded which). The receptors come from an adult woman who had mild COVID-19 (a few samples of this study predate the infection). Cell type and time point are not known.

In regard to this clonotype: A single base separates this from a much larger clone, so it may be a read error. The V gene is TRBV24-1, the J gene TRBJ1-4, with 8 nucleotides matching TRBD1. With V trimmed by 4 bases and J by 10 bases, 10 bases remained unmatched. CDR1 KGHDR and CDR2 SFDVKD come from the germline V gene. CDR3 length: 15 amino acids. The CDR3 loop reads CATSEPTGGDGKLFF. For the CDR3, the DNA is TGTGCCACCAGTGAACCCACAGGGGGTGATGGAAAACTGTTTTTT.

This clonotype occurred a few times. V is TRBV7-9 and J is TRBJ1-1, with 9 bases lining up with TRBD1. V was clipped by 2 bases and J by 3 bases; unmatched bases: 10. CDR1 is SEHNR and CDR2 is FQNEAQ in the germline V gene (reference sequence). The CDR3 is made up of 17 amino acids. The CDR3 protein is CASSLLGTGYPDTEAFF. In DNA, the CDR3 is TGTGCCAGCAGCTTACTTGGGACAGGGTATCCGGACACTGAAGCTTTCTTT. The complete variable domain, with remaining parts taken from reference TRBV7-9 and TRBJ1-1, reads DTGVSQNPRHKITKRGQNVTFRCDPISEHNRLYWYRQTLGQGPEFLTYFQNEAQLEKSRLLSDRFSAERPKGSFSTLEIQRTEQGDSAMYLCASSLLGTGYPDTEAFFGQGTRLTVV.

This rearrangement joins TRBV5-1 to TRBJ1-2, with 9 nucleotides matching TRBD1. There are 16 residues in the CDR3. CDR1 SGHRS and CDR2 YFSETQ come from the germline V gene. J was trimmed by 1 base and V by 5 bases; bases with no gene match: 9. CDR3 nucleotide sequence: TGCGCCAGCAGTCCCGGACAGGGGCACTTTAACTATGGCTACACCTTC. Its protein product is CASSPGQGHFNYGYTF.

This clonotype turned up a few times. The V and J genes are TRBV12-3 or TRBV12-4 and TRBJ2-1; D is ambiguous. The V and J ends lost 2 bases and 0 bases respectively, with 11 bases between them. The CDR3 covers 16 residues. In DNA, the CDR3 is TGTGCCAGCAGTTTATTGTTGATAAGCTCCTACAATGAGCAGTTCTTC. It translates to CASSLLLISSYNEQFF.

The rearrangement uses TRBV12-3 or TRBV12-4 and TRBJ2-3, with TRBD2 matching over 10 bases. The junction had 12 bases not matched to a gene; V was cut back by 6 bases and J by 0 bases. The CDR3 has 18 residues. In DNA, the CDR3 is TGTGCCAGCAGGCAGGGACTAGCGTATCTTTCTAGCACAGATACGCAGTATTTT. It yields the protein CASRQGLAYLSSTDTQYF.

This clonotype has only a few counts. A junction boundary mismatches the germline segment, possibly from a read error. The rearrangement joins TRBV12-3 or TRBV12-4 to TRBJ2-3; TRBD2 agrees at 11 bases. CDR3 size: 14 residues. The CDR3 DNA is TGTGCCAGCAGTATAGCGGGGGGGCCAGATACGCAGTATTTT. Its translation: CASSIAGGPDTQYF.

This clonotype was seen a few times. The V call is TRBV7-6, the J call TRBJ2-7; D gene ambiguous. Trimming removed 1 base at V and 5 bases at J, with 15 bases between. The CDR3 runs 15 residues. Germline CDR1 reads SGHVS; CDR2 reads FNYEAQ. The CDR3 protein is CASSLGDPGLHEQYF. The CDR3 bases are TGTGCCAGCAGCTTAGGAGACCCAGGCTTACACGAGCAGTACTTC. Together with reference TRBV7-6 and TRBJ2-7, the CDR3 gives the full variable domain: GAGVSQSPRYKVTKRGQDVALRCDPISGHVSLYWYRQALGQGPEFLTYFNYEAQQDKSGLPNDRFSAERPEGSISTLTIQRTEQRDSAMYRCASSLGDPGLHEQYFGPGTRLTVT.

The chain couples TRBV7-3 to TRBJ1-1; D is possibly TRBD1 (6 bases). Germline V gene lookup returns CDR1 SGHTA and CDR2 FQGTGA. The V and J ends lost 0 bases and 2 bases respectively, with 10 bases between them. The CDR3 covers 15 residues. CDR3 loop: CASSLTRGGNTEAFF. CDR3 DNA: TGTGCCAGCAGCTTAACCAGGGGTGGAAACACTGAAGCTTTCTTT.

The V gene is TRBV5-1, the J gene TRBJ2-3; TRBD2 matches 14 bases. V gave up 4 bases and J gave up 4 bases; unmatched junction bases: 11. The CDR3 runs 18 residues. Germline V gene sequence: CDR1 SGHRS, CDR2 YFSETQ. The CDR3, as DNA: TGCGCCAGCAGCAACGGACTAGCGGGAGGTGTTAAGGCAGATACGCAGTATTTT. Residues: CASSNGLAGGVKADTQYF.

This chain links TRBV12-3 or TRBV12-4 with TRBJ2-7; TRBD2 matches 12 bases. This CDR3 has 14 amino acids. V shed 5 bases, J shed 6 bases, and the junction held 5 bases outside the gene matches. The CDR3 loop reads CASSLSSGGAEQYF. As DNA, the CDR3 is TGTGCCAGCAGTCTTTCTAGCGGGGGGGCCGAGCAGTACTTC.

There are a few counts of this clonotype. This chain joins TRBV7-3 and TRBJ1-6; TRBD1 matches at 8 bases. V shed 4 bases, J shed 0 bases, and the junction held 11 bases outside the gene matches. From germline, CDR1 is SGHTA and CDR2 FQGTGA. There are 19 residues in the CDR3. The CDR3 DNA reads TGTGCCAGCAGCTGGGGACAGGAGGCTGCCTACTCCTATAATTCACCCCTCCACTTT. Translating gives CASSWGQEAAYSYNSPLHF.

The chain couples TRBV7-9 to TRBJ2-5; D gene unclear. The germline CDR1 and CDR2 sequences are SEHNR and FQNEAQ (reference sequence). The CDR3 spans 14 residues. V lost 3 bases to trimming and J lost 2 bases, with 10 bases between them. CDR3 in amino acids: CASSFGPSQETQYF. DNA for the CDR3: TGTGCCAGCAGCTTTGGTCCCAGTCAAGAGACCCAGTACTTC.

A few counts support this clonotype. This sequence joins TRBV18 and TRBJ1-2; 7 nucleotides align to TRBD1. Trimming removed 0 bases from V and 6 bases from J; junction bases left unmatched: 4. Looked up from germline, CDR1 is KGHSH and CDR2 is LQKENI. The CDR3 loop spans 14 amino acids. CDR3 region: CASSPPNTGDGYTF. As DNA, the CDR3 is TGTGCCAGCTCACCACCGAATACAGGGGATGGCTACACCTTC.

This clonotype was seen a handful of times. The V and J genes are TRBV6-4 and TRBJ2-2; D gene ambiguous. CDR1 MRHNA and CDR2 SNTAGT come from the germline V gene. CDR3 length: 11 amino acids. The ends were cut back, 6 bases at V and 5 bases at J, with 4 bases in the middle. Here the CDR3 reads CASRGTGELFF. The CDR3, as DNA: TGTGCCAGCAGAGGAACCGGGGAGCTGTTTTTT.

The rearrangement uses TRBV12-3 or TRBV12-4 and TRBJ1-2; D uncertain. V gave up 3 bases and J gave up 6 bases, with 11 bases separating them. The CDR3 totals 13 residues. DNA for the CDR3: TGTGCCAGCAGTTTTGGGAGGGTCGATGGCTACACCTTC. Its protein is CASSFGRVDGYTF.

This clonotype has just a few counts. The chain combines TRBV20-1 with TRBJ1-1; 7 bases fit TRBD1. The CDR3 totals 13 residues. CDR1 DFQATT and CDR2 SNEGSKA come from the germline V gene (reference sequence). J lost 3 bases, V lost 1 base, and 2 bases had no gene match. CDR3 nucleotides: TGCAGTGCTAGAGGACAGGGAGACACTGAAGCTTTCTTT. Translation gives CSARGQGDTEAFF.

The chain employs TRBV7-9 and TRBJ1-3, with 7 positions matching TRBD1. The CDR3 length is 16 residues. Germline loops: CDR1 SEHNR, CDR2 FQNEAQ (reference sequence). The V and J ends lost 2 bases and 0 bases, in that order; junction bases with no gene match: 4. CDR3: CASSLTWDSSGNTIYF. In DNA, the CDR3 is TGTGCCAGCAGCTTAACTTGGGACAGCTCTGGAAACACCATATATTTT.

The V and J genes are TRBV20-1 and TRBJ1-2; the D gene is possibly TRBD1 (6 bases). CDR3 size: 12 residues. From germline, CDR1 is DFQATT and CDR2 SNEGSKA (reference sequence). CDR3 region: CKSGQTNYGYTF. For the CDR3, the DNA is TGCAAGAGCGGACAGACAAACTATGGCTACACCTTC.

In this sample, this clonotype turned up a few times. The genes are TRBV6-5 and TRBJ1-2, with D maybe TRBD1 (5 bases). Between the trimmed V and J ends, which lost 6 bases and 4 bases, there was a span of 15 bases. Germline lookup yields CDR1 MNHEY and CDR2 SVGAGI. The CDR3 is made up of 14 amino acids. CDR3: CASSTWIGTYGYTF. In nucleotides, the CDR3 is TGTGCCAGCAGCACCTGGATAGGGACCTATGGCTACACCTTC.

This clonotype turned up a few times. This rearrangement joins TRBV5-4 to TRBJ2-5; tentatively, D is TRBD1 or TRBD2 (6 bases each). Germline V lookup: CDR1 SGHNT, CDR2 YYREEE (reference sequence). CDR3 length: 15 amino acids. Trimming left V 0 bases short and J 1 base short, with 10 bases between. This chain's CDR3 is CASSLEGGGQETQYF. DNA of the CDR3: TGTGCCAGCAGCTTGGAGGGGGGCGGCCAAGAGACCCAGTACTTC.

This clonotype was picked up a small number of times. V gene TRBV3-1 combines with J gene TRBJ1-5; no clear D. Trimming pared 1 base from V and 3 bases from J, leaving 7 bases between. Germline-derived CDR1 and CDR2 are LGHDT and YNNKEL (reference sequence). The CDR3 length is 14 residues. The CDR3: CASSQAGHNQPQHF. The CDR3 bases are TGTGCCAGCAGCCAAGCGGGCCACAATCAGCCCCAGCATTTT.

The chain carries TRBV6-5 and TRBJ2-1; 12 positions match TRBD1. After removal of 4 bases from V and 9 bases from J, the junction contained 10 bases not matched to a gene. Germline V gene sequence: CDR1 MNHEY, CDR2 SVGAGI. The CDR3 totals 16 residues. The chain's CDR3 is CASSWVRDRGLGEQFF. CDR3 in DNA: TGTGCCAGCAGTTGGGTCCGGGACAGGGGGCTGGGTGAGCAGTTCTTC.

This clonotype was counted between two and nine times. The chain uses TRBV9 and TRBJ1-2; D unclear. Trimming took off 1 base at V and 2 bases at J, with 15 bases between the two ends. The germline V gene encodes CDR1 SGDLS and CDR2 YYNGEE. The CDR3 length is 16 residues. CDR3 in amino acids: CASSVPSEGVNYGYTF. DNA for the CDR3: TGTGCCAGCAGCGTACCCTCGGAGGGCGTGAACTATGGCTACACCTTC.

V and J are TRBV20-1 and TRBJ1-1; 7 positions match TRBD1. CDR3 size: 13 residues. V shed 5 bases, J shed 1 base, and the junction held 4 bases outside the gene matches. Germline assignment: CDR1 DFQATT and CDR2 SNEGSKA (reference sequence). The CDR3 bases are TGCAGTGCTGAGACAGGGACGAACACTGAAGCTTTCTTT. It translates to CSAETGTNTEAFF.

This clonotype appeared a few times. This chain uses TRBV9 with TRBJ2-7; a possible D gene is TRBD1 (5 bases). The CDR3 spans 14 residues. Germline-derived CDR1 and CDR2 are SGDLS and YYNGEE. The germline V and J ends were trimmed by 7 bases and 2 bases, with 16 bases remaining between them. The CDR3 protein is CASGVGQAPYEQYF. CDR3 coding DNA: TGTGCCAGCGGGGTGGGGCAGGCCCCCTACGAGCAGTACTTC. Looking up the rest from reference TRBV9 and TRBJ2-7 gives the full variable domain: DSGVTQTPKHLITATGQRVTLRCSPRSGDLSVYWYQQSLDQGLQFLIQYYNGEERAKGNILERFSAQQFPDLHSELNLSSLELGDSALYFCASGVGQAPYEQYFGPGTRLTVT.

This clonotype was observed a handful of times. This CDR3 is CSVERGEETQYF. CDR3 coding DNA: TGCAGCGTTGAGAGAGGTGAAGAGACCCAGTACTTC. The chain is built from TRBV29-1 and TRBJ2-5; D not certain. The germline V gene has CDR1 SQVTM and CDR2 ANQGSEA. The CDR3 runs 12 residues. Between the trimmed V and J ends, which lost 3 bases and 3 bases, there was a span of 8 bases.

This clonotype was detected only once. V usage is TRBV7-9 and J usage is TRBJ2-7; perhaps TRBD2 as D (6 bases). Trimming pared 3 bases from V and 4 bases from J, leaving 10 bases between. The CDR3 has 13 residues. The germline gives CDR1 SEHNR, CDR2 FQNEAQ (reference sequence). CDR3 sequence: CASSFGGWYEQYF. The DNA of the CDR3 is TGTGCCAGCAGCTTCGGGGGATGGTACGAGCAGTACTTC.

This chain uses TRBV2 with TRBJ1-3, with TRBD1 identical over 10 bases. V trimming: 0 bases; J trimming: 3 bases; junction bases outside the gene matches: 2. In germline, CDR1 is SNHLY, CDR2 FYNNEI. The CDR3 runs 16 residues. CDR3 nucleotides: TGTGCCAGCAGTGAAGCGCGGACAGGGGGTGGAAACACCATATATTTT. It codes for CASSEARTGGGNTIYF. The complete variable domain, with remaining parts taken from reference TRBV2 and TRBJ1-3, reads EPEVTQTPSHQVTQMGQEVILRCVPISNHLYFYWYRQILGQKVEFLVSFYNNEISEKSEIFDDQFSVERPDGSNFTLKIRSTKLEDSAMYFCASSEARTGGGNTIYFGEGSWLTVV.

This clonotype was seen just once. V is TRBV20-1 and J is TRBJ2-5, with unresolved D. Germline assignment: CDR1 DFQATT and CDR2 SNEGSKA (reference sequence). This CDR3 has 11 residues. As DNA, the CDR3 is TGCAGCGAACTAAACCAAGAGACCCAGTACTTC. It specifies CSELNQETQYF.

V usage is TRBV6-6 and J usage is TRBJ1-5; D not resolved. V dropped 5 bases and J dropped 5 bases, with 7 bases sitting between them. CDR1 and CDR2 (germline): MNHNY, SVGAGI (reference sequence). The CDR3 is 12 amino acids. The CDR3 region is CASSKEDQPQHF. The CDR3 nucleotides read TGTGCCAGCAGTAAAGAGGATCAGCCCCAGCATTTT.

There are a few counts of this clonotype. The V call is TRBV11-2, the J call TRBJ2-7; D tentatively reads TRBD1 or TRBD2 (6 bases each). The CDR3 totals 20 residues. Between the trimmed V and J ends, which lost 1 base and 1 base, there was a span of 26 bases. In germline, CDR1 is SGHAT, CDR2 FQNNGV. The CDR3, as DNA: TGTGCCAGCAGCTTAGCCCCACCTGCTATTAGCGGAGGGGGTTCCTACGAGCAGTACTTC. Protein: CASSLAPPAISGGGSYEQYF. The whole variable domain, remainder taken from reference TRBV11-2 and TRBJ2-7, is EAGVAQSPRYKIIEKRQSVAFWCNPISGHATLYWYQQILGQGPKLLIQFQNNGVVDDSQLPKDRFSAERLKGVDSTLKIQPAKLEDSAVYLCASSLAPPAISGGGSYEQYFGPGTRLTVT.